This T cell receptor beta chain was found in a study of post-analysis software for immune sequencing data. In the study overall: Recorded disease courses covered relapsing-remitting, secondary progressive and progressive-relapsing multiple sclerosis. Some patients had no subtype annotation.

Unique molecular identifiers were built into the TCR beta cDNA libraries. T cells numbering about 1 to 11 million yielded around 500,000 cDNA molecules. MiXCR, run by TCRdb on the PCR reads, gives a single entry per CDR3 protein. The sample shows 820,000 or so distinct CDR3 sequences, approximately 53% of them seen only once. The CDR3 spans 17 residues. Germline assignment: CDR1 SQVTM and CDR2 ANQGSEA. Trimming cost V 0 bases and J 8 bases, with 23 bases left between them. Turning to this clonotype: Antigen: not known.

Whole-study findings and limits: Normalized Chao1 diversity in multiple sclerosis patients fell significantly below that of controls. Comparison of patients with controls showed five or six TRBV segments more frequent in patients, TRBV5-6, TRBV5-1 and TRBV20-1 among them. By F measure, samples from a shared preparation batch strongly co-clustered.

The clonotype originates from a girl between 5 and 17 years old with multiple sclerosis. The sequenced material came from blood. V is TRBV29-1 and J is TRBJ2-1; either TRBD1 or TRBD2 may fit D (6 bases each). Here the CDR3 DNA reads TGCAGCGTTGAAGATCGGGGGCGCGGGGCCTGGAGCGATGAGCAGTTCTTC. Amino acids: CSVEDRGRGAWSDEQFF.